This is a list of T cell receptor beta chains from one sample in a study of blood T cell repertoires in COVID-19. Repertoires were generated with immunoSEQ multiplex PCR, while TCRdb's copy carries only in-frame clones and drops some. The sample records about 200,000 clones, over 75% being singletons. Material: peripheral blood. Source of these receptors: an elderly man with acute or convalescent COVID-19. Each CDR3 is given with its conserved first and last residue. D genes are given only for firm matches. Not every row has a clone size; where given, it reads once, few, many or a size class.

>NA|13|TRBV28|NA|TRBJ1-2
TGTGCCAGCAGTGCGACAGGTTCCTATGGCTACACCTTC
CASSATGSYGYTF
>NA|13|TRBV5-6|TRBD2|TRBJ2-7
TGTGCCAGCAGCACTGGACTAGCTAACGAGCAGTACTTC
CASSTGLANEQYF
>few|14|TRBV9|TRBD1|TRBJ1-5
TGTGCCAGTCTGCGGACAGGGTCTAATCAGCCCCAGCATTTT
CASLRTGSNQPQHF
>NA|13|TRBV19|NA|TRBJ1-2
TGTGCCAGTAGTTCCCGACAGCCTAATGGCTACACCTTC
CASSSRQPNGYTF
>NA|18|TRBV7-2|TRBD2|TRBJ2-7
TGTGCCAGCAGCTTAGGACTAGCGGGAGGGCCAATATCGCGGGAGCAGTACTTC
CASSLGLAGGPISREQYF
>NA|14|TRBV6-5|NA|TRBJ2-5
TGTGCCAGCAGCACCGACTTAGCCCGGGAGACCCAGTACTTC
CASSTDLARETQYF
>once|16|TRBV5-1|NA|TRBJ1-3
TGCGCCAGCACGGAGGGACGCTCGTCCTCTGGAAACACCATATATTTT
CASTEGRSSSGNTIYF
>NA|15|TRBV5-1|TRBD1|TRBJ1-4
TGCGCCAGCAGCTTGGGGGGACAGGGCTACGAAAAACTGTTTTTT
CASSLGGQGYEKLFF
>NA|18|TRBV27|TRBD1|TRBJ2-1
TGTGCCAGCAGTTACCCGGGACAGGGACCGTGGTCCTACAATGAGCAGTTCTTC
CASSYPGQGPWSYNEQFF
>NA|16|TRBV5-1|TRBD1|TRBJ1-1
TGCGCCAGCAGCTTGGAGGGGGCCCCGCCGAACACTGAAGCTTTCTTT
CASSLEGAPPNTEAFF
>NA|13|TRBV18|NA|TRBJ1-2
TGTGCCAGCTCACCGGACCGGGGTAATGGCTACACCTTC
CASSPDRGNGYTF
>once|17|TRBV5-6|TRBD2|TRBJ2-5
TGTGCCAGCAGCTTGAGGTCTAGCGGGAGGACGCGGGAGACCCAGTACTTC
CASSLRSSGRTRETQYF
>NA|15|TRBV19|NA|TRBJ2-7
TGTGCCAGTACGCCCGGGCTAGCAGGAAACTACGAGCAGTACTTC
CASTPGLAGNYEQYF
>NA|15|TRBV18|NA|TRBJ1-5
TGTGCCAGCTCACCCGGTGGCGGAGCTCACGGGCCCCAGCATTTT
CASSPGGGAHGPQHF
>once|13|TRBV12-3/TRBV12-4|NA|TRBJ2-7
TGTGCCAGCAGTTTATCGACTTCCTACGAGCAGTACTTC
CASSLSTSYEQYF
>NA|15|TRBV24-1|NA|TRBJ2-2
TGTGCCACCAGTGATGCGGGACTTTCCACCGGGGAGCTGTTTTTT
CATSDAGLSTGELFF
>NA|16|TRBV7-9|TRBD2|TRBJ2-7
TGTGCCAGCAGCGGAGGGACTAGCGGGGGGTCCTACGAGCAGTACTTC
CASSGGTSGGSYEQYF
>once|18|TRBV5-1|TRBD2|TRBJ2-6
TGCGCCAGCAGCCCGGGACTAGCGGGAGGGCCTGGGGCCAACGTCCTGACTTTC
CASSPGLAGGPGANVLTF
>NA|19|TRBV4-2|TRBD2|TRBJ2-5
TGTGCCAGCAGCCAAGACGGAACTAGCGGGAGGGCCATTCGGGAGACCCAGTACTTC
CASSQDGTSGRAIRETQYF
>once|14|TRBV18|NA|TRBJ2-2
TGTGCCAGCTCTCGAACAGGGAACACCGGGGAGCTGTTTTTT
CASSRTGNTGELFF
>NA|18|TRBV18|TRBD2|TRBJ2-3
TGTGCCAGCTCACCCCTCAGGACTAGCGGGAGCGTCACAGATACGCAGTATTTT
CASSPLRTSGSVTDTQYF
>NA|14|TRBV10-3|TRBD1|TRBJ1-1
TGTGCCATCAGGCCCGGGACAGGGGGGGGTGAAGCTTTCTTT
CAIRPGTGGGEAFF
>NA|13|TRBV24-1|NA|TRBJ1-5
TGTGCCACCAGTGATTTGCGTCAGGGGACCCAGCATTTT
CATSDLRQGTQHF
>NA|14|TRBV18|NA|TRBJ1-6
TGTGCCAGCTCACCAGACAAGGGGAATTCACCCCTCCACTTT
CASSPDKGNSPLHF
>once|15|TRBV19|NA|TRBJ2-2
TGTGCCAGTAGTATAGCCAGGGGAAAAACCGGGGAGCTGTTTTTT
CASSIARGKTGELFF
>NA|18|TRBV6-2/TRBV6-3|TRBD2|TRBJ2-1
TGTGCCAGCAGTTACAGTCCGGGACTAGCGGGAGGGGGCGGTGAGCAGTTCTTC
CASSYSPGLAGGGGEQFF
>NA|15|TRBV9|NA|TRBJ2-7
TGTGCCAGCAGCGTAGATCAGGGTCCCCCCTTCGAGCAGTACTTC
CASSVDQGPPFEQYF
>NA|15|TRBV6-5|NA|TRBJ2-1
TGTGCCAGCAGTTACCGTCTAGCAAGATACAATGAGCAGTTCTTC
CASSYRLARYNEQFF
>NA|12|TRBV10-3|NA|TRBJ2-7
TGTGCCATCAGTGACCGTCCCTACGAGCAGTACTTC
CAISDRPYEQYF
>NA|14|TRBV7-2|TRBD2|TRBJ2-2
TGTGCCAGCAGCGCGGGGGGGAGCGCCGGGGAGCTGTTTTTT
CASSAGGSAGELFF
>NA|15|TRBV15|TRBD1|TRBJ1-5
TGTGCCACCAGCGCCCGACAGGGGGCTCGGCAGCCCCAGCATTTT
CATSARQGARQPQHF
>NA|17|TRBV19|NA|TRBJ1-4
TGTGCCAGTAGTGTGCGCCGAGGAGTTGCAACTAATGAAAAACTGTTTTTT
CASSVRRGVATNEKLFF
>NA|14|TRBV19|NA|TRBJ2-4
TGTGCCAGTAGTAATGGGTGGGCAAGCAACATTCAGTACTTC
CASSNGWASNIQYF
>once|13|TRBV24-1|NA|TRBJ2-1
TGTGCCACCAGTGATGGTAGCATCTATGAGCAGTTCTTC
CATSDGSIYEQFF
>NA|15|TRBV7-6|NA|TRBJ2-7
TGTGCCAGCAGCCCACGGACTGCCTTATTCTACGAGCAGTACTTC
CASSPRTALFYEQYF
>NA|15|TRBV18|TRBD1|TRBJ1-2
TGTGCCAGCTCACCGGGGACAGGGGGCGGCTATGGCTACACCTTC
CASSPGTGGGYGYTF
>once|15|TRBV7-9|TRBD2|TRBJ2-5
TGTGCCAGCAGCACGACTAGCGGGAAAGGGGGGACCCAGTACTTC
CASSTTSGKGGTQYF
>NA|13|TRBV12-3/TRBV12-4|NA|TRBJ2-1
TGTGCCAGCAGTTTACAGTCCTACAATGAGCAGTTCTTC
CASSLQSYNEQFF
>NA|13|TRBV24-1|NA|TRBJ2-1
TGTGCCACCAGTGATTTGCCGGCAGGTGAGCAGTTCTTC
CATSDLPAGEQFF
>NA|21|TRBV19|TRBD2|TRBJ2-1
TGTGCCAGTAGTATCAGAGGGGGACTAGCGAGGGGGTTAGGATCCTACAATGAGCAGTTCTTC
CASSIRGGLARGLGSYNEQFF
>NA|11|TRBV6-2/TRBV6-3|NA|TRBJ1-2
TGTGCCAGCAGTTACTTAAATGGCTACACCTTC
CASSYLNGYTF
>NA|21|TRBV21-1|NA|TRBJ1-3
TGTGCCAGCAGCATCGGGCCCGAGACAGGGGGAAGCCATTCCTCTGGAAACACCATATATTTT
CASSIGPETGGSHSSGNTIYF
>NA|15|TRBV7-2|NA|TRBJ1-5
TGTGCCAGCAGCTTAGGGGCAGGGGAGAATCAGCCCCAGCATTTT
CASSLGAGENQPQHF
>NA|16|TRBV5-1|TRBD1|TRBJ1-4
TGCGCCAGCAGCCTACAACCGGGACAGGGTCAAGAAAAACTGTTTTTT
CASSLQPGQGQEKLFF
>once|13|TRBV7-9|NA|TRBJ2-2
TGTGCCAGCAGCTTTTCGGGTACCGGGGAGCTGTTTTTT
CASSFSGTGELFF
>NA|15|TRBV11-3|TRBD2|TRBJ2-3
TGTGCCAGCAGCTATCCGGGAGGGCCGGGAGATACGCAGTATTTT
CASSYPGGPGDTQYF
>NA|15|TRBV19|NA|TRBJ1-4
TGTGCCAGTGCTCCCCCTGGCCCAACTAATGAAAAACTGTTTTTT
CASAPPGPTNEKLFF
>NA|15|TRBV30|NA|TRBJ1-1
TGTGCCTGGAGTGTAGCCCCCCGAACCCGGGCTGAAGCTTTCTTT
CAWSVAPRTRAEAFF
>NA|14|TRBV7-9|TRBD1|TRBJ2-7
TGTGCCAGCAGCAAGGGGACAGGGTTCTACGAGCAGTACTTC
CASSKGTGFYEQYF
>NA|15|TRBV11-1|NA|TRBJ1-1
TGTGCCAGCAGCTTAGACGGTGCGGTGAACACTGAAGCTTTCTTT
CASSLDGAVNTEAFF
>NA|16|TRBV4-3|NA|TRBJ1-2
TGCGCCAGCAGCCAAGACCTGGACGACAGTAACTATGGCTACACCTTC
CASSQDLDDSNYGYTF
>NA|16|TRBV18|NA|TRBJ1-1
TGTGCCAGCTCACCACCGAACAGGGAGATGAACACTGAAGCTTTCTTT
CASSPPNREMNTEAFF
>NA|14|TRBV6-5|NA|TRBJ2-7
TGTGCCAGCAGTTTGTTAGGGGACTCCTACGAGCAGTACTTC
CASSLLGDSYEQYF
>NA|16|TRBV7-9|TRBD2|TRBJ2-3
TGTGCCAGCAGCGCAGGACTAGCGGGAAGCACAGATACGCAGTATTTT
CASSAGLAGSTDTQYF
>NA|15|TRBV19|NA|TRBJ1-5
TGTGCCAGTAGTACTTCCGGGGTTTCGGGTCAGCCCCAGCATTTT
CASSTSGVSGQPQHF
>NA|15|TRBV9|NA|TRBJ2-5
TGTGCCAGCAGCGTATCGGGTAGCGGCCAAGAGACCCAGTACTTC
CASSVSGSGQETQYF
>NA|16|TRBV5-1|TRBD2|TRBJ2-3
TGCGCCAGCAGCTTGGTGGCTAGCGGGACCAGGGATACGCAGTATTTT
CASSLVASGTRDTQYF
>NA|12|TRBV30|TRBD1|TRBJ1-4
TGTGCCGGACAGGGGGCTAATGAAAAACTGTTTTTT
CAGQGANEKLFF
>NA|15|TRBV12-5|NA|TRBJ1-6
TGTGCTAGTGGGAAGGACAGATCCTATAATTCACCCCTCCACTTT
CASGKDRSYNSPLHF